This T cell receptor (beta chain) was observed in a study of blood T cell repertoires in COVID-19. Overall study context: From T cells, B-cell-depleted T cells, or PBMCs came the material, which was cDNA or gDNA.

The CDR3 totals 14 residues. The V end lost 5 bases, the J end lost 2 bases, and 12 bases lay between the germline ends. Germline CDR1 is SEHNR and CDR2 is FQNEAQ (reference sequence). Only in-frame clones appear in the TCRdb table, and some are missing; sequencing was by immunoSEQ multiplex PCR. The sample includes about 140,000 clones, over 70% of them seen just once. Living in about 25 US areas, the participants were between roughly 18 and 90 years of age. Participant-reported clinical history was the basis for cohort assignment. Sequenced sample: PBMCs or T cells enriched from blood (not recorded which). The chain recombines TRBV7-9 with TRBJ2-5; a weak D match, TRBD2 (6 bases). The source of this sequence is a man in his sixties who had recovered from COVID-19. The CDR3 region has the DNA TGTGCCAGCAGCCCGGTGGGGGGACAAGAGACCCAGTACTTC. Its translation: CASSPVGGQETQYF.